The clone carrying this T cell receptor beta chain showed up many times. TCRdb passed the 5' RACE reads through MiXCR, listing each CDR3 protein once. The data show roughly 340,000 distinct CDR3 sequences, less than 25% seen once. The sample comes from a study of T-cell memory formation after mild COVID-19. Germline CDR1 is KGHSH and CDR2 is LQKENI. The CDR3 length is 15 residues. Trimming stripped 5 bases from V and 1 base from J, with 12 bases between. The chain couples TRBV18 to TRBJ2-1; D perhaps matches TRBD1 (6 bases). Sequenced input: PBMCs or a T cell subset sorted from them (not recorded which). The TCR sequence derives from a man aged 18 to 35 who had mild COVID-19 (a few samples of this study predate the infection). Cell type and time point are not known. CDR3 amino acids: CASSYGQYSYNEQFF. The CDR3 DNA follows: TGTGCCAGCTCATATGGACAGTATTCCTACAATGAGCAGTTCTTC.